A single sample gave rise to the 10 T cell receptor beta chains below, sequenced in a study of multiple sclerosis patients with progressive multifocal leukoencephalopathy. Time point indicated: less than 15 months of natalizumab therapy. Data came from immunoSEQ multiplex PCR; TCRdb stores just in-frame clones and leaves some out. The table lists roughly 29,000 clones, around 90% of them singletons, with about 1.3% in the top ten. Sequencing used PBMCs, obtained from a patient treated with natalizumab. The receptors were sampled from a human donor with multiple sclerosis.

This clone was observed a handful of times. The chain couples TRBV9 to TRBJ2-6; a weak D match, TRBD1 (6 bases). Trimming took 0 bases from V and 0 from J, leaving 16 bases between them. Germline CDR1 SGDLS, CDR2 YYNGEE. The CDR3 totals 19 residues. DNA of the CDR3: TGTGCCAGCAGCGTAGGCTCGGTAGGGGGAAGCTCTGGGGCCAACGTCCTGACTTTC. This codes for CASSVGSVGGSSGANVLTF. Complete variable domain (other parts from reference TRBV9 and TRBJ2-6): DSGVTQTPKHLITATGQRVTLRCSPRSGDLSVYWYQQSLDQGLQFLIQYYNGEERAKGNILERFSAQQFPDLHSELNLSSLELGDSALYFCASSVGSVGGSSGANVLTFGAGSRLTVL.

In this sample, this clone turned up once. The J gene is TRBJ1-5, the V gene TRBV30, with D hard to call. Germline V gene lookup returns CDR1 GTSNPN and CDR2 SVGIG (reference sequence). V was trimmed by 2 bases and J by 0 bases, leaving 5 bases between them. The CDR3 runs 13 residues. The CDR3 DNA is TGTGCCTGGAGTCCGTTTAGCAATCAGCCCCAGCATTTT. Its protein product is CAWSPFSNQPQHF.

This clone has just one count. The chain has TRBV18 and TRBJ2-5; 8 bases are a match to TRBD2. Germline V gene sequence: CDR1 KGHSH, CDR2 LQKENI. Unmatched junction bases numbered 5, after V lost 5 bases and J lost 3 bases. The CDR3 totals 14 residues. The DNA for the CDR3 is TGTGCCAGCTCATGGACTAGCCCAAAAGAGACCCAGTACTTC. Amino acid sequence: CASSWTSPKETQYF.

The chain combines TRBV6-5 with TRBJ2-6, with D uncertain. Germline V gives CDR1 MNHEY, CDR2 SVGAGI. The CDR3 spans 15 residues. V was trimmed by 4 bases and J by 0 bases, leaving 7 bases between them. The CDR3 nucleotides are TGTGCCAGCAGTTTTGCTAGCTCTGGGGCCAACGTCCTGACTTTC. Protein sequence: CASSFASSGANVLTF.

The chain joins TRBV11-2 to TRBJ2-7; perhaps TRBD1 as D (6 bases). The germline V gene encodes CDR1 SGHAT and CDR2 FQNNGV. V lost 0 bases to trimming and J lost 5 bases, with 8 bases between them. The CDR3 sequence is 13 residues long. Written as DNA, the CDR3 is TGTGCCAGCAGCTTAGAATACAGGGACGAGCAGTACTTC. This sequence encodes CASSLEYRDEQYF.

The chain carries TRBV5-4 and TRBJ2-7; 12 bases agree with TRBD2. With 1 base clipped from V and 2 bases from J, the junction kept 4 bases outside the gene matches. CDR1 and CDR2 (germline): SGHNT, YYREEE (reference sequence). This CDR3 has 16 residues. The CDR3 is CASSLRWTSGAYEQYF. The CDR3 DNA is TGTGCCAGCAGCTTGCGGTGGACTAGCGGGGCCTACGAGCAGTACTTC.

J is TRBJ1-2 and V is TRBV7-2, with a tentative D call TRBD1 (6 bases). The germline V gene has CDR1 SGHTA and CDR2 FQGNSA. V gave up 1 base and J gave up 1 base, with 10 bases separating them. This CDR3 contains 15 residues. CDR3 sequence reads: CASSLGGGHNYGYTF. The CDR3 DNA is TGTGCCAGCAGCTTAGGAGGGGGACATAACTATGGCTACACCTTC.

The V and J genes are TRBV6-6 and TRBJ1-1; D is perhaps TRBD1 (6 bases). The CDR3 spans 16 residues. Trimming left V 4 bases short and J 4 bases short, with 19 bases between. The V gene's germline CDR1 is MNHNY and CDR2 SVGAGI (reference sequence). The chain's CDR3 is CASSSGAQGRGTEAFF. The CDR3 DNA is TGTGCCAGCAGTTCAGGGGCACAGGGACGGGGCACTGAAGCTTTCTTT.

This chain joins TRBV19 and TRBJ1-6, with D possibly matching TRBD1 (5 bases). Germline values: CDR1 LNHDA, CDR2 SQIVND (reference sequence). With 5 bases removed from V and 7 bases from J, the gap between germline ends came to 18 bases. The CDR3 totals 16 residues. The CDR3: CASSPDPGRMNSPLHF. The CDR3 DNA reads TGTGCCAGTAGTCCTGACCCGGGACGGATGAATTCACCCCTCCACTTT.

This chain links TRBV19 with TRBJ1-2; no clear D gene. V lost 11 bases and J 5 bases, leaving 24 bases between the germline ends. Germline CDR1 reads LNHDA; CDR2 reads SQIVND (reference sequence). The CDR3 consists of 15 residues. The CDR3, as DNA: TGTGCCCACTCAGAGGGCAGAGGATGTTTATATGGCTACACCTTC. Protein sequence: CAHSEGRGCLYGYTF.